Below, 10 T cell receptor beta chains from the same sample are listed, as sequenced in a study of blood T cell repertoires in COVID-19. Here immunoSEQ multiplex PCR was the method, and the copy in TCRdb shows in-frame clones only, minus some. The sample consists of approximately 120,000 clones, 65% to 85% of them appearing once. Sequenced: peripheral blood. These receptors all stem from a man aged 30 to 45 with COVID-19, enrolled during active disease.

The chain couples TRBV2 to TRBJ2-2, with 12 nucleotides matching TRBD1. Germline CDR1 SNHLY, CDR2 FYNNEI. This CDR3 is built from 15 residues. J gave up 2 bases and V 9 bases, and 4 bases lay outside the gene matches. The CDR3 DNA sequence: TGTGCCAGTCGGGACAGGGGGCTTAACACCGGGGAGCTGTTTTTT. It specifies CASRDRGLNTGELFF.

The chain carries TRBV5-1 and TRBJ2-3; 7 bases map to TRBD1. From germline, CDR1 is SGHRS and CDR2 YFSETQ. The CDR3 runs 15 residues. J was trimmed by 2 bases and V by 4 bases; bases with no gene match: 7. The CDR3 sequence: CASSPGQELTDTQYF. The CDR3 DNA reads TGCGCCAGCAGCCCAGGACAGGAGCTCACAGATACGCAGTATTTT.

V is TRBV11-2 and J is TRBJ2-7; maybe TRBD2 (6 bases). Trimming took 4 bases from V and 4 from J, leaving 17 bases between them. Germline V gene data show CDR1 as SGHAT and CDR2 as FQNNGV. CDR3 length: 15 amino acids. The CDR3 loop reads CASSYASGAGYEQYF. CDR3 bases: TGTGCCAGCAGCTATGCGTCAGGAGCGGGTTACGAGCAGTACTTC.

This clone was found once. The chain joins TRBV4-1 to TRBJ1-1; D is ambiguous. CDR1 MGHRA and CDR2 YSYEKL come from the germline V gene. V lost 0 bases and J 4 bases, leaving 12 bases between the germline ends. The length of the CDR3 is 15 residues. CDR3 coding DNA: TGCGCCAGCAGCCAAGATCGGGGTGGTAGCACTGAAGCTTTCTTT. It specifies CASSQDRGGSTEAFF.

This clone was detected a few times. This chain uses TRBV12-3 or TRBV12-4 with TRBJ1-2; D not certain. The CDR3 spans 13 residues. With 1 base removed from V and 7 bases from J, the gap between germline ends came to 10 bases. The CDR3 coding sequence is TGTGCCAGCAGTTTAGGGGTCGGCGGTGGCTACACCTTC. Protein: CASSLGVGGGYTF.

The chain employs TRBV7-3 and TRBJ2-1, with D tentatively TRBD2 (6 bases). V lost 4 bases to trimming and J lost 3 bases, with 13 bases between them. The CDR3 has 15 residues. Germline CDR1 and CDR2: SGHTA and FQGTGA. CDR3 DNA sequence: TGTGCCAGCAGCTCCCCGACGGACTACTACAATGAGCAGTTCTTC. The encoded protein is CASSSPTDYYNEQFF.

V gene TRBV7-3 combines with J gene TRBJ2-3; D remains unclear. CDR3 size: 18 residues. Between the trimmed V and J ends, which lost 2 bases and 0 bases, there was a span of 18 bases. Germline V gene sequence: CDR1 SGHTA, CDR2 FQGTGA. DNA of the CDR3: TGTGCCAGCAGCTTAGTGTGTGGCGACTTAGCTAGCACAGATACGCAGTATTTT. Protein sequence: CASSLVCGDLASTDTQYF.

The chain joins TRBV30 to TRBJ2-2; D is uncertain. Germline loops: CDR1 GTSNPN, CDR2 SVGIG (reference sequence). This CDR3 spans 14 amino acids. V was pared by 1 base and J by 3 bases, with 9 bases between. CDR3 bases: TGTGCCTGGAGTGGTGGGCTGCACACCGGGGAGCTGTTTTTT. Encoded protein: CAWSGGLHTGELFF.

The chain has TRBV28 and TRBJ1-1; TRBD1 aligns across 8 bases. Losses at the gene ends were 7 bases for V and 5 bases for J; bases not matched to a gene: 6. Germline CDR1 MDHEN, CDR2 SYDVKM. The CDR3 loop spans 13 amino acids. The CDR3 nucleotides read TGTGCCAGCATTTCAGGGGGCTCTACTGAAGCTTTCTTT. The encoded protein is CASISGGSTEAFF. Full variable domain (outside the CDR3, taken from reference TRBV28 and TRBJ1-1): DVKVTQSSRYLVKRTGEKVFLECVQDMDHENMFWYRQDPGLGLRLIYFSYDVKMKEKGDIPEGYSVSREKKERFSLILESASTNQTSMYLCASISGGSTEAFFGQGTRLTVV.

The V and J genes are TRBV3-1 (or the pseudogene TRBV3-2) and TRBJ2-7; 14 nucleotides line up with TRBD2. CDR1 LGHDT and CDR2 YNNKEL come from the germline V gene (reference sequence). Trimming took 4 bases from V and 7 from J; bases not matched to a gene: 6. The CDR3 covers 15 residues. DNA for the CDR3: TGTGCCAGCAGCCCGGGACTAGCGGGAGCGATTGAGCAGTACTTC. Its protein is CASSPGLAGAIEQYF.